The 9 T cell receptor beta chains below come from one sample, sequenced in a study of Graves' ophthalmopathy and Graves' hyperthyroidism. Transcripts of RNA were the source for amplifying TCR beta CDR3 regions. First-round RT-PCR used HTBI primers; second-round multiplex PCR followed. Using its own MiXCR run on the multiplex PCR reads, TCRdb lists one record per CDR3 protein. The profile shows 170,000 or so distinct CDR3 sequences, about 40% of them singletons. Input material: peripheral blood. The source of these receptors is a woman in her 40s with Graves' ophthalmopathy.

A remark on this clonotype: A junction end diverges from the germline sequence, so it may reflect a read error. CDR3 DNA sequence: TGTACCAGCAGTTCCGCAGGGAGACCTTATGGCTACACCTTC. This encodes CTSSSAGRPYGYTF. The V call is TRBV12-3 or TRBV12-4, the J call TRBJ1-2; D is perhaps TRBD1 (5 bases). The CDR3 is made up of 14 amino acids.

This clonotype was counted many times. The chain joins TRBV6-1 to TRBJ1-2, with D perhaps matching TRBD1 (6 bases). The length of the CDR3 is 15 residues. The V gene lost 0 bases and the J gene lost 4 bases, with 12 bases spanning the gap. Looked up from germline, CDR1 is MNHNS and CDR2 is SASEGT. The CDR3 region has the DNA TGTGCCAGCAGTGAAGCCACAGGGCAGCTCTATGGCTACACCTTC. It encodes CASSEATGQLYGYTF.

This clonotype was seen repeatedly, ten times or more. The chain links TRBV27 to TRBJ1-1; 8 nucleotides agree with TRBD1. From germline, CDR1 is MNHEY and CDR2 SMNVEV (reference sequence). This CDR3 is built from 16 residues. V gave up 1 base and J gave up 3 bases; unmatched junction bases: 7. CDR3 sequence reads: CASSLFPGQEDTEAFF. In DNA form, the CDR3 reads TGTGCCAGCAGTTTATTCCCGGGACAGGAAGACACTGAAGCTTTCTTT.

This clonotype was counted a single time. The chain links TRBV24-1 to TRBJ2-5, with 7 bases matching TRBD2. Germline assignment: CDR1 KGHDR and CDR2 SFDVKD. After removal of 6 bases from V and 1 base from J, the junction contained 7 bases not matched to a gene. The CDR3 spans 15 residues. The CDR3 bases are TGTGCCACCAGTCCTGCTGGGACTACCCAAGAGACCCAGTACTTC. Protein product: CATSPAGTTQETQYF.

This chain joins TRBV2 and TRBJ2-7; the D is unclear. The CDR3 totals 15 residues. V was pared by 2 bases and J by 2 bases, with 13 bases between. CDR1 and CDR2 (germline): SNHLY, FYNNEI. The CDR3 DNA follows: TGTGCCAGCAGTGAATTTCTGGACGCAACCTACGAGCAGTACTTC. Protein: CASSEFLDATYEQYF.

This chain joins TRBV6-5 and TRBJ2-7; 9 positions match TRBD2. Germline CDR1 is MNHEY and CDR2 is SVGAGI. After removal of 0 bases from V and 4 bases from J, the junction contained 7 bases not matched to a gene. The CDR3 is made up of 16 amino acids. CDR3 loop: CASSYSSAGGTYEQYF. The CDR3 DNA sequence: TGTGCCAGCAGTTACTCGTCAGCGGGAGGCACTTACGAGCAGTACTTC.

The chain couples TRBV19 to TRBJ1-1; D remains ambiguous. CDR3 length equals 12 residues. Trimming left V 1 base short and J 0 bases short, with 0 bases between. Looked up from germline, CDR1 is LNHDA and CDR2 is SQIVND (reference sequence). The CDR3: CASSIVNTEAFF. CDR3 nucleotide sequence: TGTGCCAGTAGTATAGTGAACACTGAAGCTTTCTTT.

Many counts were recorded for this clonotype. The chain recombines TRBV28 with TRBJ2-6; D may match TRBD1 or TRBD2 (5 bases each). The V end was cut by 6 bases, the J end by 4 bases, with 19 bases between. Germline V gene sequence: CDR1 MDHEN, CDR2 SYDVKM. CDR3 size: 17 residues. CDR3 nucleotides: TGTGCCAGCAGAACCGGGACGGGGAGTGGCGGGGCCAACGTCCTGACTTTC. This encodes CASRTGTGSGGANVLTF.

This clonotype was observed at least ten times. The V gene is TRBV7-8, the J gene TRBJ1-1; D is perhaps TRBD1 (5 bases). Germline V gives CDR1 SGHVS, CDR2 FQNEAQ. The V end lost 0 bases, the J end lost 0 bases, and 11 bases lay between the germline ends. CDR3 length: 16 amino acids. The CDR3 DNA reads TGTGCCAGCAGCTTAGCGCGGTGGACACTGAACACTGAAGCTTTCTTT. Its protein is CASSLARWTLNTEAFF.